These 5 T cell receptor beta chains were sequenced from one sample in a study of beta chain features in type 1 diabetes. Investigators reverse transcribed all isolated RNA, so they sequenced expressed TCRB transcripts. TCRdb's table, derived via immunoSEQ multiplex PCR, lists solely in-frame clones and lacks some. The sample lists 150,000 to 190,000 clones, about 9.3% occurring once. These receptors' targets are unknown. The study, taken as a whole, reports: For Type 1 diabetes patients, all four CD4+ subsets carried TCRB CDR3s that were moderately but significantly shorter.

Material for sequencing was central memory CD4+ T cells from blood. The receptors originated from a man aged 30 to 45 with type 1 diabetes.

This clone was recorded a few times. V gene TRBV7-9 combines with J gene TRBJ2-5; D is uncertain. CDR3 size: 14 residues. Germline CDR1 reads SEHNR; CDR2 reads FQNEAQ (reference sequence). V was cut by 5 bases and J by 5 bases, with 15 bases left in between. CDR3 in amino acids: CASSPFDIGETQYF. DNA for the CDR3: TGTGCCAGCAGCCCCTTCGACATCGGTGAGACCCAGTACTTC.

The chain is built from TRBV6-5 and TRBJ2-2; D gene ambiguous. This CDR3 spans 11 amino acids. V lost 7 bases and J 3 bases, leaving 3 bases between the germline ends. The germline V gene encodes CDR1 MNHEY and CDR2 SVGAGI. DNA for the CDR3: TGTGCCAGCATCTACACCGGGGAGCTGTTTTTT. This gives the protein CASIYTGELFF.

The genes are TRBV7-2 and TRBJ2-1; 9 bases are a match to TRBD2. After removal of 1 base from V and 8 bases from J, the junction contained 12 bases not matched to a gene. This CDR3 has 17 residues. CDR1 and CDR2 (germline): SGHTA, FQGNSA. The DNA for the CDR3 is TGTGCCAGCAGCTTAGTCGCTATGGCGGGAGGGCGCGATGAGCAGTTCTTC. Amino acid sequence: CASSLVAMAGGRDEQFF.

The V gene is TRBV5-1, the J gene TRBJ2-2; D gene uncertain. Germline values: CDR1 SGHRS, CDR2 YFSETQ. There are 14 residues in the CDR3. The V gene lost 0 bases and the J gene lost 8 bases, with 11 bases spanning the gap. CDR3 sequence: CASSLDSAEGELFF. The CDR3 DNA reads TGCGCCAGCAGCTTGGATTCGGCGGAAGGGGAGCTGTTTTTT.

This clone showed up just a few times. The rearrangement links TRBV9 to TRBJ2-1; TRBD2 is a possible D gene (6 bases). V shed 5 bases and J shed 9 bases, with 18 bases lying between them. CDR3 size: 14 residues. CDR1 is SGDLS and CDR2 is YYNGEE in the germline V gene. CDR3 region: CASSGRGAGGEQFF. In DNA form, the CDR3 reads TGTGCCAGCAGTGGCCGGGGCGCCGGGGGTGAGCAGTTCTTC.